The rows below give T cell receptor beta chains drawn from one sample of a study of blood T cell repertoires in COVID-19. Clones were sequenced by immunoSEQ multiplex PCR, and TCRdb holds only the in-frame ones, with some missing. This table holds more than 300,000 clones, around 89% found once. The sequencing input was PBMCs or T cells enriched from blood (not recorded which). The origin of the receptors is a young woman who had recovered from COVID-19. The CDR3 runs from the conserved cysteine through the conserved F or W. D genes are given only for firm matches. The size of a clone is reported for some rows only, either as once, few or many, or as a class for expanded clones.

TRBJ2-7,NA,TRBV2,NA,TGTGCCAGCAGTTACAGTACCTACGAGCAGTACTTC,CASSYSTYEQYF
TRBJ2-5,TRBD2,TRBV28,NA,TGTGCCAAGCTAGCGGGGGGAAGAGAGACCCAGTACTTC,CAKLAGGRETQYF
TRBJ2-3,TRBD2,TRBV11-2,NA,TGTGCCAGCAGCTCCCATCAGGCTAGCGGGGACTCCACAGATACGCAGTATTTT,CASSSHQASGDSTDTQYF
TRBJ2-7,TRBD1,TRBV30,NA,TGTGCCTGGAGCCCGACAGGGGACTTCTACGAGCAGTACTTC,CAWSPTGDFYEQYF
TRBJ2-7,NA,TRBV5-4,NA,TGTGCCAGCAGCTTGGTTGGTGGGCAGGGGAAGCAGTACTTC,CASSLVGGQGKQYF
TRBJ2-2,NA,TRBV6-4,few,TGTGCCAGCCGGAGGGAGAACACCGGGGAGCTGTTTTTT,CASRRENTGELFF
TRBJ1-6,NA,TRBV11-2,NA,TGTGCCAGCAGCGAGAGACGGGATAATTCACCCCTCCACTTT,CASSERRDNSPLHF
TRBJ2-7,NA,TRBV7-6,NA,TGTGCCAGCAGCCCCCGACGGAGTACTGGCTACGAGCAGTACTTC,CASSPRRSTGYEQYF
TRBJ2-3,NA,TRBV6-5,once,TGTGCCAGCAGCATCACAGGGATTATCACAGATACGCAGTATTTT,CASSITGIITDTQYF
TRBJ1-3,NA,TRBV7-6,NA,TGTGCCAGCAGCTTGAGGGAAGCAGGAAACACCATATATTTT,CASSLREAGNTIYF
TRBJ1-2,TRBD1,TRBV7-2,few,TGTGCCAGCAGTTCGGACAGGGGCCCCTATGGCTACACCTTC,CASSSDRGPYGYTF
TRBJ2-7,TRBD2,TRBV18,NA,TGTGCCAGCTCACCTGCCGCGGGGGGCTACGAGCAGTACTTC,CASSPAAGGYEQYF
TRBJ2-7,NA,TRBV21-1,NA,TGTGCCAGCAGCAAATACAGGTACTCCTACGAGCAGTACTTC,CASSKYRYSYEQYF
TRBJ2-6,NA,TRBV27,NA,TGTGCCAGCAGCCCCAGGGTCTCTGGGGCCAACGTCCTGACTTTC,CASSPRVSGANVLTF
TRBJ1-2,TRBD1,TRBV9,NA,TGTGCCAGCAGCGTAGCCAGAGGACAGGCCCCAACTCTTAACTATGGCTACACCTTC,CASSVARGQAPTLNYGYTF
TRBJ1-2,NA,TRBV30,NA,TGTGCCTGGAGGGACAGCCCAAGAACAAATGGCTACACCTTC,CAWRDSPRTNGYTF
TRBJ2-5,TRBD1,TRBV9,NA,TGTGCCAGCAGCGTAGGTAGGGGGCATAAGACCCAGTACTTC,CASSVGRGHKTQYF
TRBJ2-1,TRBD2,TRBV20-1,NA,TGCAGTGTTGGTAGCGGGGCTGAGCAGTTCTTC,CSVGSGAEQFF
TRBJ1-2,NA,TRBV3-1/TRBV3-2,NA,TGTGCCAGCAGCCAGATTGCCGCGGGGGTAGGGGGCTACACCTTC,CASSQIAAGVGGYTF
TRBJ2-3,NA,TRBV2,NA,TGTGCCAGCAGTGCAGTGAGCACAGATACGCAGTATTTT,CASSAVSTDTQYF
TRBJ1-4,TRBD1,TRBV30,NA,TGTGCCTGGAGTCTAGGGGGCTTTGGTGGTGAAAAACTGTTTTTT,CAWSLGGFGGEKLFF
TRBJ1-1,TRBD1,TRBV4-1,NA,TGCGCCAGCATGAAATCCGGGACAGGGTTAATCATGAACACTGAAGCTTTCTTT,CASMKSGTGLIMNTEAFF
TRBJ2-7,NA,TRBV6-1,NA,TGTGCCAGCAGTACCCCTTCCAGTTACGAGCAGTACTTC,CASSTPSSYEQYF
TRBJ2-1,NA,TRBV4-1,NA,TGCGCCAGCAGCCAAGAGCGGCCGCCGGCGGGGAGGCAGTTCTTC,CASSQERPPAGRQFF
TRBJ2-1,TRBD2,TRBV27,NA,TGTGCCAGCAGTTTAAACTCGGGACTAGCGGGGGGGTTAGGGCAGTTCTTC,CASSLNSGLAGGLGQFF
TRBJ2-7,NA,TRBV5-5,NA,TGTGCCAGCAGCTTGGTCGGGACTCCCTACGAGCAGTACTTC,CASSLVGTPYEQYF
TRBJ2-6,TRBD2,TRBV7-3,NA,TGTGCCAGCAGCCACAATCCGGGACTAGCTATTGGGGCCAACGTCCTGACTTTC,CASSHNPGLAIGANVLTF
TRBJ2-1,TRBD1,TRBV24-1,NA,TGTGCCACCAGTGATGTACAGGGGGTAACCTACAATGAGCAGTTCTTC,CATSDVQGVTYNEQFF
TRBJ2-5,TRBD2,TRBV28,NA,TGTGCCAGCCTTAGTTCGGGGGGCCAAGAGACCCAGTACTTC,CASLSSGGQETQYF
TRBJ1-5,NA,TRBV5-3,NA,TGTGCCAGAAGCTGGTTCCGGGCCTTCAGGGGAAGTAGGGGGAATCAGCCCCAGCATTTT,CARSWFRAFRGSRGNQPQHF
TRBJ1-5,TRBD1,TRBV2,NA,TGTGCCAGCAGTGAATTGGGACAGGGCAATCAGCCCCAGCATTTT,CASSELGQGNQPQHF
TRBJ2-1,NA,TRBV5-4,NA,TGTGCCAGCAGTTTGGTGACGGGGGAGCAAGGTGAGCAGTTCTTC,CASSLVTGEQGEQFF
TRBJ2-2,NA,TRBV2,NA,TGTGCCAGCAGTGATCAGTCAGGGCATAAGGGCACCGGGGAGCTGTTTTTT,CASSDQSGHKGTGELFF
TRBJ1-6,TRBD1,TRBV5-4,NA,TGTGCCAGCAGCCCGACAGGGGGCTCACCCCTCCACTTT,CASSPTGGSPLHF
TRBJ2-1,TRBD2,TRBV6-5,NA,TGTGCCAGCACAATGACTAGCGGGGGGGCACTGGAGCAGTTCTTC,CASTMTSGGALEQFF
TRBJ2-1,TRBD1,TRBV11-2,NA,TGTGCCAGCAGCTCCCAAACGGGACAGGGGTACAATGAGCAGTTCTTC,CASSSQTGQGYNEQFF
TRBJ2-7,TRBD1,TRBV7-2,NA,TGTGCCAGCAGCTTAGTGGTAGGAACAGGGGGCGTTGAGCAGTACTTC,CASSLVVGTGGVEQYF
TRBJ1-5,TRBD1,TRBV19,NA,TGTGCCAGTAGTAAGAGGGAGACAGGGCATCAGCCCCAGCATTTT,CASSKRETGHQPQHF
TRBJ1-2,NA,TRBV7-8,NA,TGTGCCAGCAGCTTGGGGGGGAGCGGTAGCTACACCTTC,CASSLGGSGSYTF
TRBJ1-1,NA,TRBV5-1,few,TGCGCCAGCAGCTTGGAGCCGGCGGTGAACACTGAAGCTTTCTTT,CASSLEPAVNTEAFF
TRBJ1-5,NA,TRBV6-4,few,TGTGCCAGCAGTGAGAGAGCGACAGTGCAAAAGGGTCAGCCCCAGCATTTT,CASSERATVQKGQPQHF
TRBJ1-1,TRBD1,TRBV9,NA,TGTGCCAGCAGCGGACAGGGCAGGATGAACACTGAAGCTTTCTTT,CASSGQGRMNTEAFF
TRBJ1-4,NA,TRBV19,once,TGTGCCAGTAGTACGTCGAGAGCTGAAAAACTGTTTTTT,CASSTSRAEKLFF
TRBJ2-3,TRBD2,TRBV9,NA,TGTGCCAGCAGCGTAGTCGGGGGGGCTGCAGATACGCAGTATTTT,CASSVVGGAADTQYF
TRBJ2-3,NA,TRBV3-1/TRBV3-2,NA,TGTGCCAGCAGCCAAGATCTCCCGGACAGCCTCGGATATACGCAGTATTTT,CASSQDLPDSLGYTQYF
TRBJ2-2,NA,TRBV4-3,NA,TGCGCCAGCAGCCCCTCAGGGTCTGACACCGGGGAGCTGTTTTTT,CASSPSGSDTGELFF
TRBJ2-3,TRBD1,TRBV5-1,NA,TGCGCCAGCCGGACCCCGGACAGGGTGATACTCGGCACAGATACGCAGTATTTT,CASRTPDRVILGTDTQYF
TRBJ2-7,TRBD1,TRBV29-1,NA,TGCAGCGTTGGAGGACAGGGTCCCTACGAGCAGTACTTC,CSVGGQGPYEQYF
TRBJ2-5,NA,TRBV6-2/TRBV6-3,NA,TGTGCCAGCAGTTACCTAGGTGGGTCGTGGAAGACCCAGTACTTC,CASSYLGGSWKTQYF
TRBJ1-6,NA,TRBV6-6,NA,TGTGCCAGCAGTCAGAACGGTTTGGTTTCACCCCTCCACTTT,CASSQNGLVSPLHF
TRBJ1-2,NA,TRBV6-5,NA,TGTGCCAGCAGTTACGACGGGAACTATGGCTACACCTTC,CASSYDGNYGYTF
TRBJ2-5,TRBD2,TRBV7-9,NA,TGTGCCAGCGTGACTAGCGGGCAAGAGACCCAGTACTTC,CASVTSGQETQYF